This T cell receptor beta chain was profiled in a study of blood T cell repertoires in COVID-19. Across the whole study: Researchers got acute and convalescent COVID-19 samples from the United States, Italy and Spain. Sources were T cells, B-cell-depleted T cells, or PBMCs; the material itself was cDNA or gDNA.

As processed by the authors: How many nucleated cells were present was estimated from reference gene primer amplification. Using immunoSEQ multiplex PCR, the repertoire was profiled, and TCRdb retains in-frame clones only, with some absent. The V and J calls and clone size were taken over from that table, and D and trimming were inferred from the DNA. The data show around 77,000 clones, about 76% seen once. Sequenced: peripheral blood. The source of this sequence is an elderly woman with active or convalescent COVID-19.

CDR3: CASSDGLAGGTSEQFF. The DNA of the CDR3 is TGTGCCAGCAGTGATGGGCTAGCGGGGGGGACTAGTGAGCAGTTCTTC. The chain carries TRBV2 and TRBJ2-1, with 12 nucleotides matching TRBD2. Per germline, CDR1 SNHLY and CDR2 FYNNEI. The CDR3 length is 16 residues. The trim removed 3 bases at V and 9 bases at J, leaving 9 bases unmatched.